This paragraph reports one T cell receptor (beta chain). The method was immunoSEQ multiplex PCR; TCRdb's version includes in-frame clones alone and lacks a portion of them. This table has 150,000 to 200,000 clones, approximately 86% appearing once. V was trimmed by 1 base and J by 2 bases, leaving 14 bases between them. The CDR3 sequence is 16 residues long. Germline CDR1 LGHDT, CDR2 YNNKEL (reference sequence). The entry originates in a study of blood T cell repertoires in COVID-19. Study as a whole: The study drew acute and convalescent COVID-19 samples from the United States, Italy and Spain. Sample material is recorded as cDNA or gDNA derived from T cells, B-cell-depleted T cells, or PBMCs.

The material sequenced was peripheral blood. This clonotype was obtained from a man aged 60 to 69 with acute or convalescent COVID-19. This chain joins TRBV3-1 (or the pseudogene TRBV3-2) and TRBJ1-2; possible D gene TRBD1, 5 bases. The CDR3 DNA follows: TGTGCCAGCAGCCAAGCTTCGGCAAGGGGAAACTATGGCTACACCTTC. This codes for CASSQASARGNYGYTF.